The 12 T cell receptor beta chains given below trace back to one sample, sequenced in a study of vaccination effects on CD4 cells after COVID-19. Their cognate antigens are unknown. Sequencing followed a ViraFEST assay step that expanded antigen-specific CD4+ T cells with viral peptide pools. Subsequent to a culture period of roughly 11 days, CD4+ T cells were isolated. Two-dose vaccination with either BNT162b2 or mRNA-1273 was given to the participants. Repertoires were generated with immunoSEQ multiplex PCR, while TCRdb's copy carries only in-frame clones and drops some. Here the sample spans around 65,000 clones, around 78% being singletons. The sequences come from CD4+ T cells from PBMCs cultured with HCoV-229E spike peptides, collected after COVID-19 vaccination. These receptors were taken from a human donor who received a COVID-19 vaccine.

The chain uses TRBV29-1 and TRBJ2-5, with TRBD2 identical over 7 bases. Looked up from germline, CDR1 is SQVTM and CDR2 is ANQGSEA. There are 13 residues in the CDR3. V shed 4 bases, J shed 4 bases, and the junction held 6 bases outside the gene matches. The CDR3 region has the DNA TGCAGCGTTGGGGGGGGACCGGTAGAGACCCAGTACTTC. It translates to CSVGGGPVETQYF.

The J gene is TRBJ1-5, the V gene TRBV7-9; D is possibly TRBD1 (5 bases). CDR3 size: 14 residues. Germline loops: CDR1 SEHNR, CDR2 FQNEAQ (reference sequence). V was shortened by 1 base and J by 3 bases, with 7 bases between the two germline ends. This chain's CDR3 is CASSLGGNNQPQHF. DNA of the CDR3: TGTGCCAGCAGCTTAGGGGGGAACAATCAGCCCCAGCATTTT.

This chain connects TRBV9 to TRBJ2-5, with TRBD2 matching 9 bases. The trim removed 4 bases at V and 5 bases at J, leaving 9 bases unmatched. This CDR3 is 15 amino acids long. Germline CDR1 is SGDLS and CDR2 is YYNGEE. CDR3 region: CASSSRGTSSETQYF. The DNA for the CDR3 is TGTGCCAGCAGCTCCCGGGGGACTAGCAGCGAGACCCAGTACTTC. Looking up the rest from reference TRBV9 and TRBJ2-5 gives the full variable domain: DSGVTQTPKHLITATGQRVTLRCSPRSGDLSVYWYQQSLDQGLQFLIQYYNGEERAKGNILERFSAQQFPDLHSELNLSSLELGDSALYFCASSSRGTSSETQYFGPGTRLLVL.

V and J are TRBV2 and TRBJ1-1; TRBD1 matches 7 bases. There are 15 residues in the CDR3. From germline, CDR1 is SNHLY and CDR2 FYNNEI. Trimming took 4 bases from V and 1 from J; bases not matched to a gene: 6. CDR3 sequence reads: CASSAQGSQNTEAFF. The CDR3 nucleotides are TGTGCCAGCAGTGCACAGGGGTCTCAGAACACTGAAGCTTTCTTT.

The chain employs TRBV30 and TRBJ1-5, with D uncertain. CDR3 size: 13 residues. V lost 6 bases to trimming and J lost 0 bases, with 9 bases between them. The germline gives CDR1 GTSNPN, CDR2 SVGIG (reference sequence). This CDR3 reads CACSWSSNQPQHF. The CDR3 DNA reads TGTGCCTGCTCGTGGAGTAGCAATCAGCCCCAGCATTTT.

The sample holds a few counts of this clone. The rearrangement links TRBV5-1 to TRBJ1-4, with TRBD1 matching over 9 bases. Germline-derived CDR1 and CDR2 are SGHRS and YFSETQ. V trimming: 6 bases; J trimming: 5 bases; junction bases outside the gene matches: 8. CDR3 length: 15 residues. The CDR3 nucleotides are TGCGCCAGCACCGACCCCGGACAGGGGAATGAAAAACTGTTTTTT. Its protein product is CASTDPGQGNEKLFF. The full variable domain, in which reference TRBV5-1 and TRBJ1-4 provide the parts outside the CDR3, is KAGVTQTPRYLIKTRGQQVTLSCSPISGHRSVSWYQQTPGQGLQFLFEYFSETQRNKGNFPGRFSGRQFSNSRSEMNVSTLELGDSALYLCASTDPGQGNEKLFFGSGTQLSVL.

In its sample, this clone was seen a few times. The chain carries TRBV6-1 and TRBJ1-4, with D possibly being TRBD1 (5 bases). Looked up from germline, CDR1 is MNHNS and CDR2 is SASEGT. The CDR3 contains 14 residues. Trimming took 2 bases from V and 4 from J, leaving 8 bases between them. The CDR3 here is CASSERGGNEKLFF. The DNA of the CDR3 is TGTGCCAGCAGTGAACGCGGGGGTAATGAAAAACTGTTTTTT.

The rearrangement joins TRBV18 to TRBJ1-4, with D unclear. The CDR3 runs to 14 residues. The germline V gene has CDR1 KGHSH and CDR2 LQKENI. Trimming removed 3 bases from V and 2 bases from J, with 7 bases in between. CDR3 bases: TGTGCCAGCTCACCTTTCGTTACTAATGAAAAACTGTTTTTT. Translated, it gives CASSPFVTNEKLFF. The full variable domain, in which reference TRBV18 and TRBJ1-4 provide the parts outside the CDR3, is NAGVMQNPRHLVRRRGQEARLRCSPMKGHSHVYWYRQLPEEGLKFMVYLQKENIIDESGMPKERFSAEFPKEGPSILRIQQVVRGDSAAYFCASSPFVTNEKLFFGSGTQLSVL.

This clone was detected only a few times. This rearrangement joins TRBV30 to TRBJ2-2; 9 positions agree with TRBD1. This CDR3 has 15 residues. Per germline, CDR1 GTSNPN and CDR2 SVGIG (reference sequence). V dropped 3 bases and J dropped 2; count of bases not matched to a gene: 4. The CDR3 region has the DNA TGTGCCTGGAGCGCGGGACAGGGTAACACCGGGGAGCTGTTTTTT. As protein: CAWSAGQGNTGELFF.

The gene calls are TRBV5-1 and TRBJ2-5; 11 positions match TRBD2. Germline CDR1 reads SGHRS; CDR2 reads YFSETQ. This CDR3 is built from 15 residues. The V and J ends lost 3 bases and 5 bases, in that order; junction bases with no gene match: 6. DNA for the CDR3: TGCGCCAGCAGCTCTCGACTAGCGGGGCCGGAGACCCAGTACTTC. This translates into CASSSRLAGPETQYF.

This clone was recorded a few times. V usage is TRBV19 and J usage is TRBJ2-2; 16 bases fit TRBD2. V dropped 7 bases and J dropped 6; count of bases not matched to a gene: 11. The CDR3 has 18 amino acids. The germline gives CDR1 LNHDA, CDR2 SQIVND (reference sequence). The CDR3 DNA follows: TGTGCCAGTACTACATCGGGACTAGCGGGGGGGCGGTCCGGGGAGCTGTTTTTT. Amino acids: CASTTSGLAGGRSGELFF.

This clone was recorded only once. The V call is TRBV18, the J call TRBJ1-1, with D maybe TRBD1 (5 bases). CDR1 is KGHSH and CDR2 is LQKENI in the germline V gene. Trimming pared 3 bases from V and 4 bases from J, leaving 12 bases between. This CDR3 spans 14 amino acids. The CDR3 reads CASSPFGGSTEAFF. Written as DNA, the CDR3 is TGTGCCAGCTCACCTTTCGGGGGAAGCACTGAAGCTTTCTTT.